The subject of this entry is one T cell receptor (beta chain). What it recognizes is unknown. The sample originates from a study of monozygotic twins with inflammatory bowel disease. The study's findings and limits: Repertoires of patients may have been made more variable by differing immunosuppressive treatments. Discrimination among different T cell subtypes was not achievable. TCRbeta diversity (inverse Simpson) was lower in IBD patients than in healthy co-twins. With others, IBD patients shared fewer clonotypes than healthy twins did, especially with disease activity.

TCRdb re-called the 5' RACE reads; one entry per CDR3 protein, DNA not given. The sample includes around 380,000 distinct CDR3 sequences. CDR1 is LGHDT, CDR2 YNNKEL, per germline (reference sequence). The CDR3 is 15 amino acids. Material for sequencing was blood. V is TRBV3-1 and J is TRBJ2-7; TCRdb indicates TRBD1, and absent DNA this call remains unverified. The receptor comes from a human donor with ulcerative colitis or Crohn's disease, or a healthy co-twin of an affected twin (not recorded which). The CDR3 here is CASSQGQQGSYEQYF.